The sequence of this TCR beta chain was determined in a study of vaccination effects on CD4 cells after COVID-19. This clone appeared a single time. Its antigen is not identified. Here immunoSEQ multiplex PCR was the method, and the copy in TCRdb shows in-frame clones only, minus some. The sample yields roughly 41,000 clones, 77% seen once. Before sequencing took place, the ViraFEST assay used viral peptide pools to expand antigen-specific CD4+ T cells. The authors isolated CD4+ T cells after around nine days of culture. No vaccinee had earlier SARS-CoV-2 infection, and nucleocapsid antibodies were negative. Wells of around 2 million PBMC each were grown with 7.5 to 10 IU/ml IL-2 and approximately 10 ug/ml peptides. The CDR3 runs 14 residues. CDR1 is MNHEY, CDR2 SMNVEV, per germline (reference sequence). Trimming pared 5 bases from V and 4 bases from J, leaving 14 bases between. Study findings and constraints: The study, lacking early post-infection timepoints, had few convalescent patients. Only a single clone (1 of 255 vaccine-induced clones in healthy vaccinees) cross-reacted with common cold coronaviruses.

The V call is TRBV27, the J call TRBJ1-1, with D tentatively TRBD1 (6 bases). This specimen consisted of CD4+ T cells from PBMCs cultured with HCoV-NL63 spike peptides, obtained before COVID-19 vaccination. The receptor was isolated from a human donor who received a COVID-19 vaccine. The CDR3 coding sequence is TGTGCCAGCAGTCCGATAGACAGGTCCACTGAAGCTTTCTTT. Translation gives CASSPIDRSTEAFF.